This T cell receptor beta chain originates from a study of early T cells in non-severe SARS-CoV-2 infection. On the study more broadly: Sequencing of bulk RNA from unsorted whole blood was done, without chain pairing.

Each cDNA molecule carried a unique molecular identifier. TCRdb reprocessed the 5' RACE reads with MiXCR, giving one entry per CDR3 protein. The sample comprises about 66,000 distinct CDR3 sequences, about 13% of which are singletons, and about 8.3% rests with the top ten. V trimming: 3 bases; J trimming: 7 bases; junction bases outside the gene matches: 6. CDR1 and CDR2 from the germline V gene are SQVTM and ANQGSEA. This CDR3 spans 13 amino acids. Study findings and constraints: Anti-spike CD8 responses were favored in VDJdb matching, and private and CD4 specificities were missed.

Details on this clonotype: The antigen is unknown.

This clonotype was sampled from an adult who was a healthcare worker with PCR-confirmed SARS-CoV-2 infection or an uninfected control (not recorded which). The V call is TRBV29-1, the J call TRBJ2-1; TRBD2 agrees at 7 bases. The sequencing input was whole blood. Here the CDR3 reads CSVERETANEQFF. The CDR3 nucleotides are TGCAGCGTTGAGCGGGAGACTGCGAATGAGCAGTTCTTC.